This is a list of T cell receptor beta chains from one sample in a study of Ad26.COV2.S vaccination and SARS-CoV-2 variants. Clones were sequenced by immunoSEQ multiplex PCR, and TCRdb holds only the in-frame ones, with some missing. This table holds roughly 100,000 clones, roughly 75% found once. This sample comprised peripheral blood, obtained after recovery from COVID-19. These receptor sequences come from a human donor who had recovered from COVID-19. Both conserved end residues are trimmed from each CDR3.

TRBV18,ASSSRKGANTGELF
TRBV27,ASSLRALPSSGANVLT
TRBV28,ASKKQGNTGELF
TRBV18,ASSREVGQGSNEQF
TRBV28,ASSPNPPRRQETQY
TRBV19,ASSMGQPNTEAF
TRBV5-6,ASSQTVNYGYT
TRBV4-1,ASSQDRGVGTGGELF
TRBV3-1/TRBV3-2,ASSPPGGLSYEQY
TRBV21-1,ASSKEGTDNSPLH
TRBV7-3,ASSSGRGSNEQF
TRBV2,ASSRNREGYYGYT
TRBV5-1,ASSLGARDTQY
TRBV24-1,ATSDWGWSWLFNQPQH
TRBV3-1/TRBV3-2,ASSPYSGAGNTIY
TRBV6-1,ASSEGARETQY
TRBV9,ASSARTPGNTIY
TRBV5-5,ASSLAHGRVDGYT
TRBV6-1,ASSDTDTDTQY
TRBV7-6,ASHAGTGSYNEQF
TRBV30,AWDSLLGTIY
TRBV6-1,ASSETGGEYEQY